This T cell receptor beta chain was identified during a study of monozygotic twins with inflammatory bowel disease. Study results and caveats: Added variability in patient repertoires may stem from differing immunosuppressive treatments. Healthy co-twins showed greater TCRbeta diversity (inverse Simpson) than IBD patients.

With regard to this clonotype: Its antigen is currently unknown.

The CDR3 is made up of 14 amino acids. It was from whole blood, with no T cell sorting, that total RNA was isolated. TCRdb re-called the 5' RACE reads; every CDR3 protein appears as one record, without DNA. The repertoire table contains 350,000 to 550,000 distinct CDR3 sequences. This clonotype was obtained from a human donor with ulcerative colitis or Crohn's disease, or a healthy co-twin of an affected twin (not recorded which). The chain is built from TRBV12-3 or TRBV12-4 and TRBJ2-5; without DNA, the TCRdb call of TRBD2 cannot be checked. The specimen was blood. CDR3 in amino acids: CASSAGLAVGTQYF.